The 24 T cell receptor beta chains below all came from one sample that was sequenced in a study of CD8 T cells in ankylosing spondylitis. Study outcomes and limitations: Seemingly characteristic of ankylosing spondylitis blood was a TCR beta motif consisting of 7 or 8 highly homologous variants.

MiXCR, run by TCRdb on the 5' RACE reads, gives a single entry per CDR3 protein. This table holds roughly 490,000 distinct CDR3 sequences, roughly 5.3% found once. These TCRs' antigens remain unknown. The sample taken for sequencing was blood, either unsorted or a sorted T cell fraction (not recorded which). These receptors all stem from a male donor with ankylosing spondylitis.

This clonotype was observed many times. This chain joins TRBV12-3 or TRBV12-4 and TRBJ2-3; 9 bases align to TRBD2. The J segment lost 5 bases and the V segment lost 5 bases, leaving 8 bases of the junction unmatched. The CDR3 is 15 amino acids. The CDR3 nucleotides are TGTGCCAGCAGTCCCCGGACTAGCGAGGTAGATACGCAGTATTTT. Its protein product is CASSPRTSEVDTQYF.

This clonotype was recorded at least ten times. V gene TRBV20-1 combines with J gene TRBJ2-5; D gene unclear. Trimming stripped 5 bases from V and 9 bases from J, with 16 bases between. Germline CDR1 reads DFQATT; CDR2 reads SNEGSKA (reference sequence). The CDR3 consists of 12 residues. For the CDR3, the DNA is TGCAGTGCTCCGGGTTCGTGGGCGGCCCAGTACTTC. Its protein is CSAPGSWAAQYF.

This clonotype was seen at least ten times. This chain uses TRBV20-1 with TRBJ2-1, with D maybe TRBD1 (5 bases). The V and J ends lost 4 bases and 11 bases respectively, with 15 bases between them. This CDR3 is built from 12 residues. CDR1 is DFQATT and CDR2 is SNEGSKA in the germline V gene (reference sequence). The CDR3 reads CSAIQRQFKQFF. The CDR3 DNA reads as TGCAGTGCTATCCAACGACAGTTTAAGCAGTTCTTC.

This clonotype was found many times. The chain has TRBV7-9 and TRBJ2-1, with D possibly being TRBD2 (6 bases). The CDR3 runs 12 residues. The germline V gene has CDR1 SEHNR and CDR2 FQNEAQ (reference sequence). Deletions cut 5 bases from V and 8 bases from J, with 10 bases between. CDR3 protein: CASSVQRDEQFF. As DNA, the CDR3 is TGTGCCAGCAGCGTGCAGCGGGATGAGCAGTTCTTC.

This clonotype was seen many times. The V gene is TRBV5-5, the J gene TRBJ1-1, with D perhaps matching TRBD1 (5 bases). V dropped 2 bases and J dropped 7 bases, with 15 bases sitting between them. Germline values: CDR1 SGHKS, CDR2 YYEKEE (reference sequence). The CDR3 spans 14 residues. CDR3: CASSFVSAGREAFF. DNA of the CDR3: TGTGCCAGCAGCTTTGTCTCGGCGGGACGTGAAGCTTTCTTT.

This clonotype turned up a few times. This rearrangement joins TRBV20-1 to TRBJ1-6, with TRBD1 as a possible D gene (6 bases). This CDR3 spans 13 amino acids. Germline assignment: CDR1 DFQATT and CDR2 SNEGSKA (reference sequence). V was pared by 6 bases and J by 6 bases, with 12 bases between. CDR3 bases: TGCAGTGCATCGAACAGGGCTAATTCACCCCTCCACTTT. It specifies CSASNRANSPLHF.

This clonotype has at least ten counts. The V call is TRBV20-1, the J call TRBJ2-1; D is perhaps TRBD1 (5 bases). The germline CDR1 and CDR2 sequences are DFQATT and SNEGSKA (reference sequence). V was shortened by 5 bases and J by 0 bases, with 14 bases between the two germline ends. The CDR3 covers 15 residues. The CDR3 is CSAANRRSSYNEQFF. In nucleotides, the CDR3 is TGCAGTGCTGCAAACAGGCGAAGCTCCTACAATGAGCAGTTCTTC.

The chain recombines TRBV28 with TRBJ2-1; 13 positions match TRBD2. V was clipped by 6 bases and J by 7 bases; unmatched bases: 6. This CDR3 contains 15 residues. Germline loops: CDR1 MDHEN, CDR2 SYDVKM. The CDR3 region has the DNA TGTGCCAGCAGCATGACTAGCGGGGGGCGGAATGAGCAGTTCTTC. Residues: CASSMTSGGRNEQFF.

This clonotype occurred many times. In DNA, the CDR3 is TGTGCCAGCAGCATAACAGCGACCTACTACAATGAGCAGTTCTTC. This translates into CASSITATYYNEQFF. The rearrangement links TRBV5-5 to TRBJ2-1, with D unresolved. The CDR3 spans 15 residues. Germline-derived CDR1 and CDR2 are SGHKS and YYEKEE (reference sequence). The V gene lost 4 bases and the J gene lost 3 bases, with 14 bases spanning the gap.

This clonotype occurred many times. CDR3 DNA sequence: TGCAGTGCTAGGGCCGCGAATTCCTACAATGAGCAGTTCTTC. This gives the protein CSARAANSYNEQFF. The gene calls are TRBV20-1 and TRBJ2-1; no clear D gene. The germline gives CDR1 DFQATT, CDR2 SNEGSKA (reference sequence). The CDR3 is 14 amino acids. Trimming left V 3 bases short and J 1 base short, with 10 bases between.

This rearrangement joins TRBV7-9 to TRBJ1-5; tentative D call: TRBD1 (6 bases). The germline V and J ends were trimmed by 2 bases and 5 bases, with 13 bases remaining between them. The CDR3 length is 15 residues. Germline V gives CDR1 SEHNR, CDR2 FQNEAQ (reference sequence). The CDR3 is CASSLSGGQDQPQHF. The CDR3 DNA follows: TGTGCCAGCAGCTTATCGGGGGGGCAGGATCAGCCCCAGCATTTT.

This clonotype was detected ten times or more. The V call is TRBV7-9, the J call TRBJ1-2; no clear D gene. The germline V gene encodes CDR1 SEHNR and CDR2 FQNEAQ (reference sequence). The CDR3 has 12 residues. V was trimmed by 3 bases and J by 5 bases, leaving 7 bases between them. CDR3 region: CASSLPLYGYTF. CDR3 bases: TGTGCCAGCAGCTTGCCCCTTTATGGCTACACCTTC.

This clonotype was detected many times. This chain uses TRBV20-1 with TRBJ1-5, with 7 nucleotides matching TRBD1. The V gene's germline CDR1 is DFQATT and CDR2 SNEGSKA (reference sequence). The CDR3 runs 14 residues. J was trimmed by 7 bases and V by 6 bases; bases with no gene match: 12. The CDR3 sequence: CSAETGEWKQPQHF. The CDR3 DNA is TGCAGTGCAGAAACAGGGGAGTGGAAACAGCCCCAGCATTTT.

This clonotype has at least ten counts. This sequence joins TRBV12-3 or TRBV12-4 and TRBJ2-3; 12 bases match TRBD2. The CDR3 sequence is 15 residues long. The J segment lost 6 bases and the V segment lost 7 bases, leaving 8 bases of the junction unmatched. The CDR3 DNA is TGTGCCAGCAACTCGGGACTAGCGGGTTTCGATACGCAGTATTTT. Encoded protein: CASNSGLAGFDTQYF.

This clonotype was picked up many times. The chain carries TRBV5-1 and TRBJ2-1, with 8 bases lining up with TRBD2. The CDR3 spans 16 residues. CDR1 and CDR2 from the germline V gene are SGHRS and YFSETQ. Trimming cost V 3 bases and J 0 bases; bases outside gene matches: 5. CDR3 nucleotide sequence: TGCGCCAGCAGCTCCACGGGGGGGAGCTCCTACAATGAGCAGTTCTTC. Translated, it gives CASSSTGGSSYNEQFF.

This clonotype was counted many times. V and J are TRBV28 and TRBJ1-2, with D hard to call. The CDR3 runs 14 residues. Deletions cut 2 bases from V and 6 bases from J, with 13 bases between. Germline CDR1 reads MDHEN; CDR2 reads SYDVKM. The CDR3 nucleotides are TGTGCCAGCAGTTTAATTCGAGGTACCCATGGCTACACCTTC. Residues: CASSLIRGTHGYTF.

This chain uses TRBV20-1 with TRBJ1-3; D uncertain. Germline lookup yields CDR1 DFQATT and CDR2 SNEGSKA (reference sequence). The V end lost 3 bases, the J end lost 0 bases, and 9 bases lay between the germline ends. The CDR3 covers 14 residues. CDR3 loop: CSASIGSSGNTIYF. In DNA, the CDR3 is TGCAGTGCTAGTATCGGGAGCTCTGGAAACACCATATATTTT.

This clonotype showed up many times. V gene TRBV7-2 combines with J gene TRBJ2-2; D might be TRBD1 (5 bases). Germline assignment: CDR1 SGHTA and CDR2 FQGNSA. V was trimmed by 2 bases and J by 6 bases, leaving 16 bases between them. This CDR3 comprises 16 residues. This CDR3 reads CASSLTTGSGPGELFF. In nucleotides, the CDR3 is TGTGCCAGCAGCTTAACTACAGGATCTGGGCCCGGGGAGCTGTTTTTT. Full variable domain (outside the CDR3, taken from reference TRBV7-2 and TRBJ2-2): GAGVSQSPSNKVTEKGKDVELRCDPISGHTALYWYRQSLGQGLEFLIYFQGNSAPDKSGLPSDRFSAERTGGSVSTLTIQRTQQEDSAVYLCASSLTTGSGPGELFFGEGSRLTVL.

The rearrangement uses TRBV20-1 and TRBJ1-3; 11 bases line up with TRBD1. The ends lost 0 bases at V and 0 bases at J; junction bases unmatched: 4. The germline V gene has CDR1 DFQATT and CDR2 SNEGSKA (reference sequence). This CDR3 is built from 17 residues. CDR3 DNA: TGCAGTGCTAGAGATATGGGACAGGGGGGCTCTGGAAACACCATATATTTT. It specifies CSARDMGQGGSGNTIYF.

The table lists this clonotype with many counts. This chain links TRBV20-1 with TRBJ2-1, with D unresolved. The germline V and J ends were trimmed by 3 bases and 9 bases, with 18 bases remaining between them. There are 14 residues in the CDR3. Germline CDR1 DFQATT, CDR2 SNEGSKA (reference sequence). The CDR3 region is CSARDLLSIGEQFF. The CDR3 nucleotides read TGCAGTGCTAGGGATCTACTTTCGATTGGTGAGCAGTTCTTC.

This clonotype was counted at least ten times. The CDR3 loop is CASSKEGLNTEAFF. The CDR3 region has the DNA TGTGCCAGCAGCAAAGAGGGACTGAACACTGAAGCTTTCTTT. The chain uses TRBV21-1 and TRBJ1-1; the table assigns TRBD1, which was not confirmed against the DNA. TRBV21-1 is a pseudogene segment. The CDR3 runs 14 residues.

In its sample, this clonotype was seen many times. The chain couples TRBV20-1 to TRBJ2-7; D gene unclear. The V and J ends lost 1 base and 4 bases respectively, with 11 bases between them. This CDR3 is 13 amino acids long. Per germline, CDR1 DFQATT and CDR2 SNEGSKA (reference sequence). This CDR3 is CSARATPIYEQYF. In DNA, the CDR3 is TGCAGTGCTAGAGCGACACCGATTTACGAGCAGTACTTC.

The table lists this clonotype with many counts. The J gene is TRBJ2-7, the V gene TRBV7-8; D assignment may be TRBD1 or TRBD2 (5 bases each). The CDR3 sequence is 15 residues long. Deletions cut 1 base from V and 2 bases from J, with 12 bases between. CDR1 and CDR2 (germline): SGHVS, FQNEAQ. The CDR3 loop reads CASSLDGGFPYEQYF. The CDR3 coding sequence is TGTGCCAGCAGCTTAGATGGGGGTTTCCCCTACGAGCAGTACTTC. Using reference TRBV7-8 and TRBJ2-7 for the parts outside the CDR3, the full variable domain is GAGVSQSPRYKVAKRGQDVALRCDPISGHVSLFWYQQALGQGPEFLTYFQNEAQLDKSGLPSDRFFAERPEGSVSTLKIQRTQQEDSAVYLCASSLDGGFPYEQYFGPGTRLTVT.

This clonotype was observed many times. The chain uses TRBV12-3 or TRBV12-4 and TRBJ2-7; possible D gene TRBD2, 6 bases. The CDR3 extends over 15 amino acids. V lost 5 bases and J 4 bases, leaving 18 bases between the germline ends. CDR3: CASSPRGIPSYEQYF. The DNA of the CDR3 is TGTGCCAGCAGTCCCCGCGGGATACCTTCTTACGAGCAGTACTTC.